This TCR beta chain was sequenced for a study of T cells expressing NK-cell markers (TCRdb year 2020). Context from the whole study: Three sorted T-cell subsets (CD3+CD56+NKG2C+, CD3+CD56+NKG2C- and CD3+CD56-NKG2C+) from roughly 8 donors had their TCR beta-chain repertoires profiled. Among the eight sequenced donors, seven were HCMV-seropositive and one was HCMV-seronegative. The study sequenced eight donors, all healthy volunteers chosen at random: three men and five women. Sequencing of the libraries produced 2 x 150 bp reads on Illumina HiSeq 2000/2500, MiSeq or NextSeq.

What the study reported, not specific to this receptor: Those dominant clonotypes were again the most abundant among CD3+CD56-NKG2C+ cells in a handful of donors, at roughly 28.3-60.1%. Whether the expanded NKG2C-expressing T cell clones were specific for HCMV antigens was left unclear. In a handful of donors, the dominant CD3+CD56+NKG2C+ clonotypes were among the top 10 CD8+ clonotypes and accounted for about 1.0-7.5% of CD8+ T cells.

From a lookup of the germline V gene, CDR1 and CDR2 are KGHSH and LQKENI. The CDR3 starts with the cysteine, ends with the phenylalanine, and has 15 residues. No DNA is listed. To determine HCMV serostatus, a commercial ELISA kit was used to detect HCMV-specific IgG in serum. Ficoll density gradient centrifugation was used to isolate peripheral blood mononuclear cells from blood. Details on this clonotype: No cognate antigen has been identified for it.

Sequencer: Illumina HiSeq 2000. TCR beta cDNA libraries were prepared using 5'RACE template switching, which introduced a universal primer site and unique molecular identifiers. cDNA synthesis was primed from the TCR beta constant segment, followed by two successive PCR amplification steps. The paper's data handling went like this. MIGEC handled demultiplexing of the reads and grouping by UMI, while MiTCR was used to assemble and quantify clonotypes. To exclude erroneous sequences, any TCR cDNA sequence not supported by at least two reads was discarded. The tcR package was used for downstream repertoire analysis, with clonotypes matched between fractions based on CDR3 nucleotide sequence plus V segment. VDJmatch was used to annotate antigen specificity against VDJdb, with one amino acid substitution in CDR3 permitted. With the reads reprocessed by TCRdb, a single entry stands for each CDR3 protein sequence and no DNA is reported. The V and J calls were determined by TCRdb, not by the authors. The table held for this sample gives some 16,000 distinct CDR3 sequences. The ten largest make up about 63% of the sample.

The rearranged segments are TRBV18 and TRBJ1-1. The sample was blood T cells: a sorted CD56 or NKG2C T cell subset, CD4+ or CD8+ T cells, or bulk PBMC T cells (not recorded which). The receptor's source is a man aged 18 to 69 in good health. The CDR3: CASSLGTFQNTEAFF.